These 24 T cell receptor beta chains were all obtained from the same sample, sequenced in a study of blood T cells in healthy people across ages. With a J-beta primer mix and a sample-barcoded 5' primer, a second PCR ran about 7 to 11 cycles. TCRdb itself ran the 5' RACE reads through MiXCR, one entry per CDR3 protein. The table records almost 300,000 distinct CDR3 sequences, 25% to 30% of them present only once. The sample was blood. The receptors originated from a woman in her 70s in good health.

In this sample, this clonotype turned up once. The chain combines TRBV29-1 with TRBJ2-1, with 10 bases matching TRBD2. The V segment lost 6 bases and the J segment 6 bases; nucleotides outside the gene matches: 8. The CDR3 is 14 amino acids. Germline values: CDR1 SQVTM, CDR2 ANQGSEA. This CDR3 is CSVLGLAGVNEQFF. DNA for the CDR3: TGCAGCGTCCTAGGGCTAGCGGGAGTCAATGAGCAGTTCTTC.

The V and J genes are TRBV5-4 and TRBJ2-4; 9 nucleotides match TRBD1. CDR1 SGHNT and CDR2 YYREEE come from the germline V gene (reference sequence). This CDR3 spans 15 amino acids. The V gene end was trimmed by 4 bases and the J gene end by 2 bases; junction bases not matched to a gene: 4. The CDR3 protein is CASSDGTGTKNIQYF. The CDR3 bases are TGTGCCAGCAGCGACGGGACAGGGACCAAAAACATTCAGTACTTC.

V usage is TRBV2 and J usage is TRBJ2-4; D is unresolved. This CDR3 is 13 amino acids long. V lost 5 bases to trimming and J lost 2 bases, with 7 bases between them. Germline CDR1 is SNHLY and CDR2 is FYNNEI. This chain's CDR3 is CASSTESKNIQYF. CDR3 nucleotide sequence: TGTGCCAGCAGTACCGAATCCAAAAACATTCAGTACTTC.

About this clonotype itself: A read error may explain this, as a much larger clone is one base away. The CDR3 here is CVSSASGQETQYF. The CDR3 nucleotides are TGTGTCAGCAGCGCTAGCGGGCAAGAGACCCAGTACTTC. The V gene is TRBV6-6, the J gene TRBJ2-5, with 8 nucleotides matching TRBD2. Germline assignment: CDR1 MNHNY and CDR2 SVGAGI (reference sequence). The CDR3 covers 13 residues.

This clonotype was counted at least ten times. The chain uses TRBV7-3 and TRBJ2-3, with 10 bases fitting TRBD2. Trimming cost V 5 bases and J 4 bases; bases outside gene matches: 9. Germline V gives CDR1 SGHTA, CDR2 FQGTGA. The CDR3 is 16 amino acids. CDR3 residues: CASSPAASGRPDTQYF. The DNA for the CDR3 is TGTGCCAGCAGCCCCGCAGCTAGCGGGAGACCAGATACGCAGTATTTT.

V is TRBV24-1 and J is TRBJ2-2; D is uncertain. V lost 1 base and J lost 5, with 7 bases in between. The CDR3 is made up of 14 amino acids. CDR1 and CDR2 (germline): KGHDR, SFDVKD. The CDR3 is CATSDFRETGELFF. The CDR3 coding sequence is TGTGCCACCAGTGATTTCCGAGAAACCGGGGAGCTGTTTTTT.

This clonotype appeared many times. A read error may account for a junction end that differs from germline. The chain carries TRBV7-7 and TRBJ2-1; 10 bases are shared with TRBD2. This CDR3 comprises 15 residues. The germline V gene encodes CDR1 SSHAT and CDR2 FNYEAQ (reference sequence). Here the CDR3 DNA reads TGTGCTAGCAGCTTAGCGGGAGGAACCTACAATGAGCAGTTCTTC. This gives the protein CASSLAGGTYNEQFF.

This clonotype was seen more than once but under ten times. Because the CDR3 is missing its conserved closing phenylalanine or tryptophan, this is likely a read error. The chain is built from TRBV29-1 and TRBJ2-3, with 12 bases that match TRBD2. Germline V lookup: CDR1 SQVTM, CDR2 ANQGSEA. The CDR3 has 16 residues. Trimming removed 7 bases from V and 3 bases from J; junction bases left unmatched: 11. The CDR3 region is CSATTSGSVATDTQYL. Here the CDR3 DNA reads TGCAGCGCCACGACTAGCGGGAGTGTTGCGACAGATACGCAGTATCTT.

This clonotype was counted once. The V call is TRBV19, the J call TRBJ1-5; tentatively, D is TRBD1 (5 bases). This CDR3 is built from 15 residues. CDR1 and CDR2 (germline): LNHDA, SQIVND (reference sequence). V was clipped by 7 bases and J by 6 bases, with 19 bases between them. The CDR3 loop is CASTSSRPGPQPQHF. CDR3 coding DNA: TGTGCCAGTACATCGTCTCGACCGGGACCTCAGCCCCAGCATTTT.

The chain couples TRBV27 to TRBJ2-2, with 7 bases fitting TRBD1. Germline values: CDR1 MNHEY, CDR2 SMNVEV (reference sequence). Germline trimming cut 5 bases from V and 0 bases from J; bases unmatched to any gene: 3. The CDR3 is made up of 15 amino acids. The CDR3 DNA sequence: TGTGCCAGCAGTCAGGGACAGCCGAACACCGGGGAGCTGTTTTTT. Translation gives CASSQGQPNTGELFF.

The table lists this clonotype with a few counts. The chain has TRBV20-1 and TRBJ2-7, with TRBD1 matching over 10 bases. The CDR3 is 16 amino acids. Germline trimming cut 0 bases from V and 3 bases from J; bases unmatched to any gene: 8. Per the germline V gene, CDR1 is DFQATT and CDR2 is SNEGSKA (reference sequence). The CDR3 region is CSARDAGTGEIYEQYF. Here the CDR3 DNA reads TGCAGTGCTAGAGATGCGGGGACAGGGGAGATCTACGAGCAGTACTTC.

V and J are TRBV5-1 and TRBJ1-2; no reliable D call. Germline CDR1 SGHRS, CDR2 YFSETQ. Trimming pared 0 bases from V and 1 base from J, leaving 10 bases between. This CDR3 comprises 15 residues. CDR3 in amino acids: CASSLDGTSNYGYTF. In nucleotides, the CDR3 is TGCGCCAGCAGCTTGGACGGCACCAGTAACTATGGCTACACCTTC.

This chain's CDR3 is CATIGDLRSGELFF. As DNA, the CDR3 is TGTGCCACCATCGGGGACCTCCGTAGCGGGGAGCTGTTTTTT. The chain is built from TRBV15 and TRBJ2-2, with D possibly called TRBD1 or TRBD2 (5 bases each). The CDR3 is 14 amino acids. Germline CDR1 is LNHNV and CDR2 is YYDKDF (reference sequence). V was cut by 7 bases and J by 7 bases, with 16 bases left in between.

This clonotype was seen a few times. The genes are TRBV9 and TRBJ2-5; the match to TRBD2 covers 9 bases. The J call may be wrong; the DNA end is better matched by TRBJ2-1. There are 15 residues in the CDR3. Germline V gene sequence: CDR1 SGDLS, CDR2 YYNGEE. The CDR3 DNA follows: TGTGCCAGCAGCCTCGGGACTAGCCACAACAATGAGCAGTTCTTC. This codes for CASSLGTSHNNEQFF.

CDR3 protein: CASSFRTSGRQQETQYF. Here the CDR3 DNA reads TGTGCCAGCAGTTTCAGGACTAGCGGGAGGCAGCAAGAGACCCAGTACTTC. The chain has TRBV12-3 or TRBV12-4 and TRBJ2-5, with 14 bases identical to TRBD2. V was pared by 3 bases and J by 2 bases, with 5 bases of the junction left unmatched. CDR3 length: 17 residues.

This clonotype was seen only a few times. This chain uses TRBV15 with TRBJ2-5; no clear D gene. The DNA matches TRBJ2-1 better at its end, which makes the J call doubtful. The CDR3 loop spans 12 amino acids. The germline CDR1 and CDR2 sequences are LNHNV and YYDKDF (reference sequence). CDR3 bases: TGTGCCACCAGGTCTAGGTTAAATGAGCAGTTCTTC. Translated: CATRSRLNEQFF.

This clonotype was seen only a few times. This chain joins TRBV20-1 and TRBJ1-5, with D possibly matching TRBD1 (5 bases). Trimming pared 2 bases from V and 2 bases from J, leaving 13 bases between. The CDR3 is 15 amino acids. Germline-derived CDR1 and CDR2 are DFQATT and SNEGSKA (reference sequence). This CDR3 reads CSARSTGPGNQPQHF. CDR3 nucleotide sequence: TGCAGTGCTAGAAGCACAGGACCGGGCAATCAGCCCCAGCATTTT.

This clonotype was picked up a small number of times. V and J are TRBV5-5 and TRBJ2-6; 9 bases are a match to TRBD2. V dropped 1 base and J dropped 0; count of bases not matched to a gene: 5. This CDR3 region has 18 residues. Germline V gene lookup returns CDR1 SGHKS and CDR2 YYEKEE (reference sequence). This CDR3 is CASSLMGSGGSGANVLTF. CDR3 nucleotides: TGTGCCAGCAGCTTGATGGGTAGCGGGGGCTCTGGGGCCAACGTCCTGACTTTC.

The rearrangement uses TRBV27 and TRBJ2-7; D may correspond to TRBD1 or TRBD2 (6 bases each). V dropped 0 bases and J dropped 4 bases, with 16 bases sitting between them. This CDR3 is built from 16 residues. Germline V gene sequence: CDR1 MNHEY, CDR2 SMNVEV (reference sequence). This CDR3 is CASSLSSGAVKYEQYF. CDR3 DNA sequence: TGTGCCAGCAGTTTATCGTCGGGGGCGGTAAAATACGAGCAGTACTTC.

The chain recombines TRBV3-1 with TRBJ1-2, with D uncertain. Germline V gives CDR1 LGHDT, CDR2 YNNKEL (reference sequence). The V gene lost 1 base and the J gene lost 2 bases, with 5 bases spanning the gap. CDR3 length equals 13 residues. CDR3 protein: CASSQGRNYGYTF. The CDR3 nucleotides are TGTGCCAGCAGCCAAGGAAGGAACTATGGCTACACCTTC.

A few counts support this clonotype. This chain joins TRBV18 and TRBJ2-5; TRBD1 or TRBD2 may be the D gene (5 bases each). The better agreement between TRBJ2-7 and the DNA end casts doubt on the J call. The CDR3 totals 14 residues. The germline gives CDR1 KGHSH, CDR2 LQKENI. The chain's CDR3 is CASSPRDDPYEQYF. As DNA, the CDR3 is TGTGCCAGCTCACCAAGGGACGATCCTTACGAGCAGTACTTC.

The rearrangement links TRBV6-6 to TRBJ2-7; tentatively, D is TRBD2 (5 bases). The CDR3 has 14 amino acids. The V end was cut by 7 bases, the J end by 7 bases, with 20 bases between. Germline V gene sequence: CDR1 MNHNY, CDR2 SVGAGI (reference sequence). This CDR3 reads CASIYSGQSGEQYF. DNA for the CDR3: TGTGCCAGCATATACTCGGGCCAGTCGGGAGAGCAGTACTTC.

This clonotype was counted only a few times. This sequence joins TRBV19 and TRBJ2-1; TRBD1 or TRBD2 may be the D gene (10 bases each). V lost 6 bases, J lost 4 bases, and 28 bases lay in between. The CDR3 spans 19 residues. The germline gives CDR1 LNHDA, CDR2 SQIVND (reference sequence). CDR3: CASRGDRGPLAGRYNEQFF. CDR3 sequence (DNA): TGTGCCAGTAGAGGGGACAGGGGACCACTAGCGGGAAGGTACAATGAGCAGTTCTTC.

This chain links TRBV29-1 with TRBJ1-5; D call uncertain. Germline CDR1 SQVTM, CDR2 ANQGSEA. This CDR3 region has 13 residues. V was cut by 6 bases and J by 3 bases, with 12 bases left in between. CDR3 sequence: CSVREGTNQPQHF. Written as DNA, the CDR3 is TGCAGCGTCCGGGAGGGCACCAATCAGCCCCAGCATTTT.